Shown below are 22 T cell receptor beta chains from a single sample sequenced in a study of response to subunit inactivated influenza vaccine. A single record per CDR3 protein comes from TCRdb applying MiXCR to the RT-PCR reads. The sample lists hundreds of thousands of distinct CDR3 sequences, about 20% occurring once. Sequences were derived from PBMCs from blood, sampled less than 22 months after vaccination. These receptors all come from a man between 50 and 75 years old who received an inactivated influenza vaccine.

The chain has TRBV6-5 and TRBJ2-1; TRBD1 agrees at 10 bases. The germline gives CDR1 MNHEY, CDR2 SVGAGI. The V and J ends lost 6 bases and 4 bases, in that order; junction bases with no gene match: 9. The CDR3 is made up of 16 amino acids. CDR3 sequence reads: CASRLSGTGEYNEQFF. DNA of the CDR3: TGTGCCAGCAGATTATCCGGGACAGGGGAATACAATGAGCAGTTCTTC.

This rearrangement joins TRBV6-2 or TRBV6-3 to TRBJ1-5; D is unresolved. The CDR3 contains 13 residues. Looked up from germline, CDR1 is MNHEY and CDR2 is SVGEGT. The ends were cut back, 7 bases at V and 2 bases at J, with 9 bases in the middle. The CDR3, as DNA: TGTGCCAGCAATGAGTGGGGCAATCAGCCCCAGCATTTT. Translated, it gives CASNEWGNQPQHF.

The genes are TRBV20-1 and TRBJ2-7; 8 bases map to TRBD2. Germline CDR1 is DFQATT and CDR2 is SNEGSKA (reference sequence). This CDR3 has 16 amino acids. The junction had 14 bases not matched to a gene; V was cut back by 6 bases and J by 1 base. The CDR3 nucleotides are TGCAGTGCCAGGGTCATGGCGGGAGGCGTATCCTACGAGCAGTACTTC. As protein: CSARVMAGGVSYEQYF.

This clonotype was picked up many times. The chain carries TRBV10-3 and TRBJ2-3, with 12 bases aligning to TRBD2. With 4 bases clipped from V and 0 bases from J, the junction kept 2 bases outside the gene matches. Germline CDR1 reads ENHRY; CDR2 reads SYGVKD. The CDR3 is 16 residues long. The CDR3 nucleotides read TGTGCCATCAGTGGACTAGCGGGAGTTAGCACAGATACGCAGTATTTT. Translation gives CAISGLAGVSTDTQYF.

This clonotype occurred a few times. The chain is built from TRBV20-1 and TRBJ1-6; D is undetermined. V was cut by 5 bases and J by 1 base, with 9 bases left in between. Germline CDR1 reads DFQATT; CDR2 reads SNEGSKA (reference sequence). The CDR3 covers 14 residues. In nucleotides, the CDR3 is TGCAGTGCTCAAACAGCTTCCTATAATTCACCCCTCCACTTT. It codes for CSAQTASYNSPLHF.

The J gene is TRBJ1-5, the V gene TRBV10-3; D perhaps matches TRBD1 (6 bases). V lost 3 bases to trimming and J lost 7 bases, with 13 bases between them. The CDR3 loop spans 14 amino acids. Looked up from germline, CDR1 is ENHRY and CDR2 is SYGVKD. CDR3 sequence: CAISEAGRGQPQHF. In DNA form, the CDR3 reads TGTGCCATCAGTGAAGCAGGGAGGGGGCAGCCCCAGCATTTT.

The chain carries TRBV6-6 and TRBJ2-7; D is unclear. V dropped 5 bases and J dropped 6 bases, with 8 bases sitting between them. The CDR3 is 11 amino acids. Germline CDR1 and CDR2: MNHNY and SVGAGI (reference sequence). CDR3 nucleotide sequence: TGTGCCAGCAGTACGCGCCTCGAGCAGTACTTC. Translation gives CASSTRLEQYF.

Many counts were recorded for this clonotype. The chain carries TRBV12-3 or TRBV12-4 and TRBJ1-2, with no clear D. Trimming shortened V by 4 bases and J by 4 bases, and 13 bases separated the two germline ends. The CDR3 is 14 residues long. As DNA, the CDR3 is TGTGCCAGCAGTTCCACCAGCCCGATCTATGGCTACACCTTC. Amino acid sequence: CASSSTSPIYGYTF.

This clonotype was detected a few times. The V and J genes are TRBV5-1 and TRBJ1-1, with 11 bases that match TRBD1. Germline V gives CDR1 SGHRS, CDR2 YFSETQ. The CDR3 sequence is 16 residues long. Losses at the gene ends were 4 bases for V and 0 bases for J; bases not matched to a gene: 5. CDR3 loop: CASSKDRGRLNTEAFF. CDR3 nucleotides: TGCGCCAGCAGCAAGGACAGGGGGCGATTGAACACTGAAGCTTTCTTT.

This rearrangement joins TRBV11-2 to TRBJ1-1; perhaps TRBD1 as D (5 bases). The germline V gene has CDR1 SGHAT and CDR2 FQNNGV. CDR3 length: 14 residues. The V gene lost 4 bases and the J gene lost 3 bases, with 12 bases spanning the gap. The CDR3 DNA reads TGTGCCAGCAGCTCCGGGACCCTTTACACTGAAGCTTTCTTT. Residues: CASSSGTLYTEAFF.

This sequence joins TRBV12-3 or TRBV12-4 and TRBJ1-1; 8 nucleotides align to TRBD1. CDR3 length: 11 residues. Losses at the gene ends were 6 bases for V and 12 bases for J; bases not matched to a gene: 6. CDR3 bases: TGTGCCAGCAGCCGCGGACAGGGAACTTTCTTT. Amino acids: CASSRGQGTFF.

This clonotype was detected a few times. The chain combines TRBV7-3 with TRBJ1-1; maybe TRBD1 (5 bases). Trimming pared 8 bases from V and 4 bases from J, leaving 14 bases between. There are 13 residues in the CDR3. CDR1 is SGHTA and CDR2 is FQGTGA in the germline V gene. This CDR3 reads CASGWGEGTEAFF. The CDR3 DNA is TGTGCCAGCGGTTGGGGGGAGGGCACTGAAGCTTTCTTT.

This chain uses TRBV29-1 with TRBJ2-5; D call uncertain. Germline values: CDR1 SQVTM, CDR2 ANQGSEA. The CDR3 sequence is 13 residues long. V lost 3 bases, J lost 4 bases, and 12 bases lay in between. This CDR3 reads CSVDASAGETQYF. In DNA, the CDR3 is TGCAGCGTTGACGCCTCGGCTGGAGAGACCCAGTACTTC. Combining the CDR3 with reference TRBV29-1 and TRBJ2-5 gives the whole variable domain SAVISQKPSRDICQRGTSLTIQCQVDSQVTMMFWYRQQPGQSLTLIATANQGSEATYESGFVIDKFPISRPNLTFSTLTVSNMSPEDSSIYLCSVDASAGETQYFGPGTRLLVL.

The table lists this clonotype with many counts. The chain links TRBV12-3 or TRBV12-4 to TRBJ1-5; 10 positions match TRBD1. CDR3 size: 17 residues. Trimming took 5 bases from V and 2 from J; bases not matched to a gene: 9. CDR3 sequence: CASSTGTGVRGNQPQHF. CDR3 in DNA: TGTGCCAGCAGTACCGGGACAGGGGTGAGAGGCAATCAGCCCCAGCATTTT.

This clonotype was recorded at least ten times. Here the CDR3 reads CASSYSGQPQHF. CDR3 DNA: TGTGCCAGCAGTTATTCCGGGCAGCCCCAGCATTTT. V usage is TRBV6-6 and J usage is TRBJ1-5; D unresolved. The CDR3 covers 12 residues. CDR1 and CDR2 (germline): MNHNY, SVGAGI (reference sequence). Trimming cost V 3 bases and J 7 bases, with 7 bases left between them.

This chain uses TRBV20-1 with TRBJ2-1, with D possibly being TRBD2 (6 bases). Germline CDR1 reads DFQATT; CDR2 reads SNEGSKA (reference sequence). The CDR3 consists of 13 residues. V dropped 3 bases and J dropped 2 bases, with 8 bases sitting between them. CDR3 DNA: TGCAGTGCTAGGAGGGAGGCCTACAATGAGCAGTTCTTC. Translation: CSARREAYNEQFF.

This clonotype has a handful of counts. This sequence joins TRBV5-1 and TRBJ1-1; TRBD1 might be the D (6 bases). The CDR3 runs to 16 residues. Germline V gene sequence: CDR1 SGHRS, CDR2 YFSETQ. V lost 3 bases to trimming and J lost 2 bases, with 17 bases between them. DNA for the CDR3: TGCGCCAGCAGCTACACCCAGGGAGGGGGTAACACTGAAGCTTTCTTT. As protein: CASSYTQGGGNTEAFF.

The chain is built from TRBV28 and TRBJ1-5; D is undetermined. This CDR3 contains 12 residues. V was cut by 8 bases and J by 0 bases, with 5 bases left in between. CDR1 is MDHEN, CDR2 SYDVKM, per germline. CDR3 DNA: TGTGCCAGCCAACTTAGCAATCAGCCCCAGCATTTT. Translation gives CASQLSNQPQHF.

V is TRBV28 and J is TRBJ2-7, with D unresolved. The CDR3 is 12 amino acids. V gave up 5 bases and J gave up 4 bases, with 9 bases separating them. From germline, CDR1 is MDHEN and CDR2 SYDVKM. The CDR3 spells CASSHHQYEQYF. The DNA for the CDR3 is TGTGCCAGCAGTCACCATCAGTACGAGCAGTACTTC. The variable domain in full, with the rest retrieved from reference TRBV28 and TRBJ2-7, is DVKVTQSSRYLVKRTGEKVFLECVQDMDHENMFWYRQDPGLGLRLIYFSYDVKMKEKGDIPEGYSVSREKKERFSLILESASTNQTSMYLCASSHHQYEQYFGPGTRLTVT.

V gene TRBV27 combines with J gene TRBJ1-5; D is possibly TRBD1 (5 bases). Germline loops: CDR1 MNHEY, CDR2 SMNVEV (reference sequence). Trimming cost V 0 bases and J 7 bases, with 10 bases left between them. CDR3 length: 14 amino acids. CDR3 DNA sequence: TGTGCCAGCAGTTTATCCACAGGAGGACAGCCCCAGCATTTT. Its protein product is CASSLSTGGQPQHF.

The rearrangement links TRBV2 to TRBJ2-7; D call uncertain. Trimming shortened V by 6 bases and J by 4 bases, and 10 bases separated the two germline ends. This CDR3 has 12 residues. Germline V gene sequence: CDR1 SNHLY, CDR2 FYNNEI. The DNA for the CDR3 is TGTGCCAGCAGGGACCCCTTTTACGAGCAGTACTTC. It translates to CASRDPFYEQYF.

The rearrangement joins TRBV24-1 to TRBJ1-4; 12 nucleotides match TRBD1. From germline, CDR1 is KGHDR and CDR2 SFDVKD. This CDR3 comprises 17 residues. J lost 8 bases, V lost 3 bases, and 9 bases had no gene match. In DNA, the CDR3 is TGTGCCACCAGTGATCCCGGGACAGGGGGCGCAGGGGAAAAACTGTTTTTT. It encodes CATSDPGTGGAGEKLFF.